This T cell receptor (beta chain) was documented in a study of tumor-infiltrating lymphocytes in localized non-small cell lung cancer. The table came from immunoSEQ multiplex PCR; TCRdb's copy has only in-frame clones and leaves some out. The sample contains 12,000 to 15,000 clones, about two thirds of which appear only once. V shed 1 base and J shed 0 bases, with 11 bases lying between them. The CDR3 length is 16 residues. Germline V gene data show CDR1 as SGHRS and CDR2 as YFSETQ. The chain recombines TRBV5-1 with TRBJ1-3; TRBD1 is a possible D gene (5 bases). The clonotype was recovered from a human donor with non-small cell lung cancer. What was sequenced was uninvolved lung tissue not adjacent to the tumor. The CDR3 sequence is CASSLSGPVSGNTIYF. The CDR3 nucleotides read TGCGCCAGCAGCTTGTCAGGGCCGGTCTCTGGAAACACCATATATTTT.